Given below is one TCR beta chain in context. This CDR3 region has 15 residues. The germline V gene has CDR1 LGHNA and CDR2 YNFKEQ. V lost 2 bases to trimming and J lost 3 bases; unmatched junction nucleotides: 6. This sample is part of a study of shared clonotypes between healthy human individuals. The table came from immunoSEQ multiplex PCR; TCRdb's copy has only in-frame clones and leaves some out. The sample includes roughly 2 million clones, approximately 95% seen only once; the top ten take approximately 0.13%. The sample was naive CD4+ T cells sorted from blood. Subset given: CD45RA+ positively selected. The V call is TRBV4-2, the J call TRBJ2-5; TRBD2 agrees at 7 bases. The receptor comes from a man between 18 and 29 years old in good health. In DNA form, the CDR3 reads TGTGCCAGCAGCCAACAGGGTGGGGGGGAAGAGACCCAGTACTTC. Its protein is CASSQQGGGEETQYF.